Included here is one T cell receptor beta chain sequence, with context. Its antigen is undetermined. This sample is part of a study of glioma-infiltrating T cells. Broader study findings: Gliomas, especially low-grade, showed above-expected tissue-blood divergence; non-neoplastic patients showed below.

TCR alpha and beta CDR3 regions were amplified from RNA using iRepertoire nested multiplex PCR. Tissue mRNA or PBMC total RNA, roughly 90-400 ng, went into one-step reverse transcription and amplification. One entry per CDR3 protein, called by TCRdb with MiXCR from the multiplex PCR reads. The sample lists some 85,000 distinct CDR3 sequences; around a quarter were seen once. V was pared by 0 bases and J by 5 bases, with 10 bases of the junction left unmatched. The CDR3 sequence is 17 residues long. Germline values: CDR1 SGHTA, CDR2 FQGNSA. The genes are TRBV7-2 and TRBJ2-5, with 9 bases identical to TRBD2. The TCR comes from a human donor with low-grade glioma or glioblastoma, undergoing nonglioma brain surgery, or in good health (not recorded which). The sequenced material came from glioma tissue, nonneoplastic brain tissue, or PBMCs (not recorded which). CDR3 nucleotide sequence: TGTGCCAGCAGCTTAGCGATGATAGCGGGGGCCGAGGAGACCCAGTACTTC. Its translation: CASSLAMIAGAEETQYF.